The rows below give T cell receptor beta chains drawn from one sample of a study of cytomegalovirus exposure and HLA in healthy donors. Clones were read by immunoSEQ multiplex PCR, and TCRdb kept only the in-frame ones, dropping some. This table holds roughly 200,000 clones, roughly 87% found once. Sequenced: PBMCs. The receptors come from a woman aged 45-60 years in good health and CMV-seronegative. Each CDR3 is given with its conserved first and last residue. A D gene is named only where the DNA matches it firmly. Not every row has a clone size; where given, it reads once, few, many or a size class.

size: NA; V: TRBV7-8; D: NA; J: TRBJ2-5; DNA: TGTGCCAGCAGCTTAACAGTCTCGGAGACCCAGTACTTC; CDR3: CASSLTVSETQYF
size: NA; V: TRBV5-4; D: NA; J: TRBJ2-7; DNA: TGTGCCAGCAGCTTGGCAGGGGACGAGCAGTACTTC; CDR3: CASSLAGDEQYF
size: NA; V: TRBV15; D: TRBD1; J: TRBJ1-2; DNA: TGTGCCACCAGTCCCGGGACAGGAGACTATGGCTACACCTTC; CDR3: CATSPGTGDYGYTF
size: NA; V: TRBV15; D: TRBD1; J: TRBJ2-5; DNA: TGTGCCACCAGCAGAGATGTGACAGGGGGCTCAGAGACCCAGTACTTC; CDR3: CATSRDVTGGSETQYF
size: few; V: TRBV15; D: TRBD2; J: TRBJ2-1; DNA: TGTGCCACCAGCAGAGTGGGGGGGGGAGGCCCAGGGCAGTTCTTC; CDR3: CATSRVGGGGPGQFF
size: NA; V: TRBV6-5; D: TRBD2; J: TRBJ2-3; DNA: TGTGCCAGCAGTTTCCGACTAGCGGGTTCCACAGATACGCAGTATTTT; CDR3: CASSFRLAGSTDTQYF
size: NA; V: TRBV27; D: NA; J: TRBJ2-3; DNA: TGTGCCAGCAGTTTCATAGCAGATACGCAGTATTTT; CDR3: CASSFIADTQYF
size: once; V: TRBV5-1; D: NA; J: TRBJ2-1; DNA: TGCGCCAGCAGCTTGGATCCAGCGGGTCCCTACAATGAGCAGTTCTTC; CDR3: CASSLDPAGPYNEQFF
size: NA; V: TRBV2; D: NA; J: TRBJ1-4; DNA: TGTGCCAGCAGGGTAACAGCGGCGACTAATGAAAAACTGTTTTTT; CDR3: CASRVTAATNEKLFF
size: NA; V: TRBV28; D: NA; J: TRBJ1-2; DNA: TGTGCCAGCAGTTTAGGGCAGGGGCGTTATGGCTACACCTTC; CDR3: CASSLGQGRYGYTF
size: NA; V: TRBV7-6; D: NA; J: TRBJ2-7; DNA: TGTGCCAGCAGCTTTTTTGGGCTCGGCCTTGAGCGGACTGTTAACGAGCAGTACTTC; CDR3: CASSFFGLGLERTVNEQYF
size: NA; V: TRBV19; D: TRBD2; J: TRBJ2-2; DNA: TGTGCCAGACTGTATAGAGGGGAACTAGCGGGAGCTCCGAACACCGGGGAGCTGTTTTTT; CDR3: CARLYRGELAGAPNTGELFF
size: NA; V: TRBV7-6; D: TRBD2; J: TRBJ2-5; DNA: TGTGCCAGCAGCCCCCGACTAGCGGGGGGGAAAGAGACCCAGTACTTC; CDR3: CASSPRLAGGKETQYF
size: NA; V: TRBV5-1; D: NA; J: TRBJ1-3; DNA: TGCGCCAGCAGCATCGGGGTTTCTGGAAACACCATATATTTT; CDR3: CASSIGVSGNTIYF
size: NA; V: TRBV19; D: TRBD2; J: TRBJ2-7; DNA: TGTGCCAGTAGTATCCGTCACCGAGGACTAGGCTACGAGCAGTACTTC; CDR3: CASSIRHRGLGYEQYF
size: NA; V: TRBV9; D: NA; J: TRBJ2-3; DNA: TGTGCCAGCAGCGTAGTCCCCGGACCTAGGGGAAATACGCAGTATTTT; CDR3: CASSVVPGPRGNTQYF
size: few; V: TRBV18; D: NA; J: TRBJ2-1; DNA: TGTGCCAGCTCACCACCGTCAGGTTACAATGAGCAGTTCTTC; CDR3: CASSPPSGYNEQFF
size: NA; V: TRBV5-6; D: NA; J: TRBJ2-7; DNA: TGTGCCAGCAGCTTCGGGGGTGAGCAGTACTTC; CDR3: CASSFGGEQYF
size: few; V: TRBV25-1; D: NA; J: TRBJ1-6; DNA: TGTGCCAGCAGTGAAGGCGTAGCGACAGGAACCTATAATTCACCCCTCCACTTT; CDR3: CASSEGVATGTYNSPLHF
size: few; V: TRBV29-1; D: NA; J: TRBJ2-7; DNA: TGCAGCGTTGGGGGCCTTTCCTACGAGCAGTACTTC; CDR3: CSVGGLSYEQYF
size: NA; V: TRBV11-2; D: NA; J: TRBJ1-2; DNA: TGTGCCAGCAGCTTAGATCTGATAGGGGGCTATGGCTACACCTTC; CDR3: CASSLDLIGGYGYTF
size: NA; V: TRBV6-1; D: NA; J: TRBJ1-2; DNA: TGTGCCAGCAGTGAAGCTCTAACAGGGAACCCGGGTGGCTACACCTTC; CDR3: CASSEALTGNPGGYTF
size: once; V: TRBV28; D: TRBD2; J: TRBJ2-5; DNA: TGTGCCAGCAGTTTATGGTCTAGCGGGGGTGAGACCCAGTACTTC; CDR3: CASSLWSSGGETQYF
size: NA; V: TRBV18; D: NA; J: TRBJ2-7; DNA: TGTGCCAGCTCGGCCGGCGGGGTAGACGAGCAGTACTTC; CDR3: CASSAGGVDEQYF
size: NA; V: TRBV2; D: TRBD1; J: TRBJ2-3; DNA: TGTGCCAGCAGAAGACCGGGACAGGGGGGTAGATTGGGAGATACGCAGTATTTT; CDR3: CASRRPGQGGRLGDTQYF
size: once; V: TRBV13; D: TRBD1; J: TRBJ2-3; DNA: TGTGCCAGCAGCAAGTGGGACAGGGGGCAGTATACGCAGTATTTT; CDR3: CASSKWDRGQYTQYF
size: once; V: TRBV7-3; D: NA; J: TRBJ2-7; DNA: TGTGCCAGCAGCTTATTACAGGGACCCTACGAGCAGTACTTC; CDR3: CASSLLQGPYEQYF
size: NA; V: TRBV28; D: NA; J: TRBJ2-4; DNA: TGTGCCACTTCGGCCGGGGACATTCAGTACTTC; CDR3: CATSAGDIQYF
size: NA; V: TRBV5-1; D: TRBD1; J: TRBJ1-1; DNA: TGCGCCAGCGGGCAGGGACAGGGGCACACTGAAGCTTTCTTT; CDR3: CASGQGQGHTEAFF
size: NA; V: TRBV28; D: NA; J: TRBJ1-5; DNA: TGTGCCAGCAGTATACCAGGTCAGCCCCAGCATTTT; CDR3: CASSIPGQPQHF
size: NA; V: TRBV27; D: TRBD1; J: TRBJ2-5; DNA: TGTGCCAGCAGTTCCGTTCTTACAGGGGAAGAGACCCAGTACTTC; CDR3: CASSSVLTGEETQYF
size: NA; V: TRBV27; D: NA; J: TRBJ1-5; DNA: TGTGCCAGCAGCCAGGGAAGGGGTTATAGCAATCAGCCCCAGCATTTT; CDR3: CASSQGRGYSNQPQHF
size: NA; V: TRBV5-6; D: NA; J: TRBJ1-3; DNA: TGTGCCAGCAGCTTGCGGCAGGGGACGAGTAACACCATATATTTT; CDR3: CASSLRQGTSNTIYF
size: NA; V: TRBV28; D: TRBD1; J: TRBJ2-1; DNA: TGTGCCAGCAGTCAACAAACAGGGGGGACCTACAATGAGCAGTTCTTC; CDR3: CASSQQTGGTYNEQFF
size: NA; V: TRBV27; D: TRBD2; J: TRBJ2-7; DNA: TGTGCCAGCACCAAAACTAGCGGGCCATACGAGCAGTACTTC; CDR3: CASTKTSGPYEQYF
size: NA; V: TRBV5-4; D: NA; J: TRBJ1-5; DNA: TGTGCCAGCAGCCCTAACCCTGGTCAGCCCCAGCATTTT; CDR3: CASSPNPGQPQHF
size: NA; V: TRBV9; D: TRBD1; J: TRBJ1-2; DNA: TGTGCCAGCAGCTTAGACAGGGGGATAGATGGCTACACCTTC; CDR3: CASSLDRGIDGYTF
size: NA; V: TRBV29-1; D: TRBD2; J: TRBJ2-2; DNA: TGCAGCGTAATTATTACTAGCGGGATGGCGAACACCGGGGAGCTGTTTTTT; CDR3: CSVIITSGMANTGELFF
size: once; V: TRBV6-6; D: TRBD1; J: TRBJ2-7; DNA: TGTGCCAGCAGGACAGGGTCCTCAGAGTACTTC; CDR3: CASRTGSSEYF
size: once; V: TRBV6-6; D: NA; J: TRBJ1-2; DNA: TGTGCCAGCAGTTACAGGGGCGTCCGGGGCTACACCTTC; CDR3: CASSYRGVRGYTF
size: few; V: TRBV18; D: TRBD2; J: TRBJ2-7; DNA: TGTGCCAGCTCACCCCTCCCGCGGGAGGCAACCTACGAGCAGTACTTC; CDR3: CASSPLPREATYEQYF
size: NA; V: TRBV10-2; D: NA; J: TRBJ1-4; DNA: TGCGCCAGCAGAGACACCTCAACTAATGAAAAACTGTTTTTT; CDR3: CASRDTSTNEKLFF
size: NA; V: TRBV6-5; D: TRBD2; J: TRBJ2-1; DNA: TGTGCCAGCAGGGCGGGACTAGCGGGTTACAATGAGCAGTTCTTC; CDR3: CASRAGLAGYNEQFF
size: NA; V: TRBV25-1; D: NA; J: TRBJ1-1; DNA: TGTGCCAGCAGTGAATCAGGTGGTGGAGGGGAAGCTTTCTTT; CDR3: CASSESGGGGEAFF